This entry lists 6 T cell receptor beta chains sequenced from one sample in a study of T cell repertoires in cytomegalovirus infection (dated by TCRdb to between 2017 and 2020). TCRdb names Illumina HiSeq 1500 as the instrument used. TCRdb took the public reads, trimmed them with fastp at Q25, ran MiXCR for clone calling and kept in-frame beta chains. Rows matching on CDR3 protein sequence are summarized as one entry with the most common DNA and genes. This sample comprises roughly 800,000 distinct CDR3 sequences, under 35% of them detected only once. Jointly, the top ten make up about an eighth of the sample. Taken with the paper, the label for treatment or condition translates to: in vitro stimulation with specific CMV peptide epitopes to enrich CMV-specific T cells. No cognate antigen is known for these TCRs. The source was cultured CD8+ T cells from PBMCs, collected from culture after CMV antigen stimulation. The receptors shown here come from a human donor in good health (CMV status not recorded). Some clones in this sample may be carry-over from other donors' samples.

For this clonotype: A much larger clone differs from this one at a single base, so this may be a read error. The chain recombines TRBV7-2 with TRBJ2-1; TRBD2 agrees at 12 bases. The CDR3 extends over 15 amino acids. Germline V CDR1 and CDR2: SGHTA, FQGNSA. CDR3 coding DNA: TGTGCCAGCAGCTTAATACTAGCGGGGGGAAATGAGCAGTCCTTC. Amino acid sequence: CASSLILAGGNEQSF.

This clonotype came up a few times. The chain combines TRBV27 with TRBJ2-7; D remains unclear. This CDR3 has 13 amino acids. CDR1 MNHEY and CDR2 SMNVEV come from the germline V gene (reference sequence). The V end lost 3 bases, the J end lost 2 bases, and 8 bases lay between the germline ends. CDR3 sequence: CASSLAPAYEQYF. CDR3 sequence (DNA): TGTGCCAGCAGTTTGGCGCCCGCCTACGAGCAGTACTTC.

This clonotype has at least ten counts. This chain joins TRBV7-6 and TRBJ1-2; TRBD1 aligns across 9 bases. V shed 5 bases and J 6 bases; nucleotides not matched to a gene: 10. CDR3 length: 15 residues. CDR1 and CDR2 (germline): SGHVS, FNYEAQ. CDR3 DNA sequence: TGTGCCAGCAGCATGGGACAGGGACTGAAGGATGGCTACACCTTC. Its protein is CASSMGQGLKDGYTF.

CDR3 in amino acids: CATSRVGQGNTIYF. In DNA, the CDR3 is TGTGCCACCAGCAGAGTGGGACAAGGAAACACCATATATTTT. V usage is TRBV15 and J usage is TRBJ1-3; a weak D match, TRBD1 (6 bases). Between the trimmed V and J ends, which lost 1 base and 4 bases, there was a span of 8 bases. The CDR3 sequence is 14 residues long. Germline values: CDR1 LNHNV, CDR2 YYDKDF (reference sequence).

The sample holds a few counts of this clonotype. This chain joins TRBV12-3 or TRBV12-4 and TRBJ1-5; TRBD1 is a possible D gene (5 bases). There are 14 residues in the CDR3. The ends were cut back, 5 bases at V and 6 bases at J, with 14 bases in the middle. CDR3 protein: CASSPGPRAQPQHF. CDR3 coding DNA: TGTGCCAGCAGTCCCGGGCCCAGGGCTCAGCCCCAGCATTTT.

This clonotype came up a few times. V gene TRBV7-4 combines with J gene TRBJ2-5, with TRBD1 as a possible D gene (5 bases). Germline CDR1 and CDR2: SGHVT and SQSDAQ. Trimming removed 4 bases at V and 1 base at J, with 16 bases between. The CDR3 contains 16 residues. Written as DNA, the CDR3 is TGTGCCAGCAGCTCAAAGGCCAGGGTGATCCAAGAGACCCAGTACTTC. It translates to CASSSKARVIQETQYF.